This TCR beta chain was found in a study of shared clonotypes between healthy human individuals. The repertoire was sequenced with immunoSEQ multiplex PCR; TCRdb's copy has only in-frame clones and lacks some. The sample lists approximately 980,000 clones, less than 85% seen once, with about 1.5% in the top ten. The sample holds one count of this clone. The material sequenced was memory CD4+ T cells sorted from blood. Specified subset: CD45RA-negative fraction. The clonotype was recovered from a man younger than 35 in good health.

Here the CDR3 DNA reads TGTGCCAGCAGCCGAGACAGAGAGACCCAGTACTTC. Amino acids: CASSRDRETQYF. The chain employs TRBV7-9 and TRBJ2-5; D may be TRBD1 (5 bases). With 5 bases removed from V and 4 bases from J, the gap between germline ends came to 8 bases. CDR3 length: 12 residues. The germline CDR1 and CDR2 sequences are SEHNR and FQNEAQ (reference sequence).